The rows below give T cell receptor beta chains drawn from one sample of a study of technical replicates of blood from a few donors. Some clones are missing from TCRdb's copy, which holds only in-frame ones; the method was immunoSEQ multiplex PCR. The sample has around 62,000 clones, 95% to 97% seen once; the top ten hold roughly 0.25%. The source material was T cells isolated from PBMCs. The receptors come from a human donor in good health. CDR3s include the opening cysteine and the closing phenylalanine or tryptophan. Fields, in order: D gene, V gene, clone size, J gene, CDR3 protein, CDR3 DNA. The D gene is left open where the match is weak. Size tells how often a clone was seen (once, few, many) or the class of an expanded clone, and some rows leave it out.

TRBD2,TRBV25-1,NA,TRBJ2-1,CASSGDYHEQFF,TGTGCCAGCAGTGGGGACTATCACGAGCAGTTCTTC
TRBD1,TRBV19,NA,TRBJ2-2,CASRAGQGAGELFF,TGTGCCAGTAGGGCGGGACAGGGGGCCGGGGAGCTGTTTTTT
NA,TRBV19,once,TRBJ2-6,CASSIGAPGANVLTF,TGTGCCAGTAGTATTGGAGCCCCTGGGGCCAACGTCCTGACTTTC
TRBD1,TRBV19,NA,TRBJ2-2,CASRRTGQTGELFF,TGTGCCAGTAGGAGGACAGGGCAAACCGGGGAGCTGTTTTTT
TRBD1,TRBV5-6,NA,TRBJ2-7,CASSLGQGRNEQYF,TGTGCCAGCAGCTTGGGACAGGGCCGGAACGAGCAGTACTTC
TRBD1,TRBV25-1,NA,TRBJ2-2,CASSDSSRGWDGELFF,TGTGCCAGCAGTGACAGTTCCAGGGGGTGGGACGGGGAGCTGTTTTTT
NA,TRBV15,NA,TRBJ2-1,CATSTFSNEQFF,TGTGCCACCAGCACCTTTTCCAATGAGCAGTTCTTC
NA,TRBV5-6,few,TRBJ2-5,CASSGLIQETQYF,TGTGCCAGCAGCGGGCTGATCCAAGAGACCCAGTACTTC
NA,TRBV29-1,NA,TRBJ2-7,CSVETAYEQYF,TGCAGCGTTGAGACAGCCTACGAGCAGTACTTC
NA,TRBV2,NA,TRBJ2-1,CASKGRGLYNEQFF,TGTGCCAGCAAAGGGCGGGGTTTATACAATGAGCAGTTCTTC
NA,TRBV6-5,NA,TRBJ1-2,CASSSLQVPNYGYTF,TGTGCCAGCAGTTCGCTACAGGTCCCAAACTATGGCTACACCTTC
NA,TRBV27,once,TRBJ2-2,CASSLGLRDGELFF,TGTGCCAGCAGTTTAGGACTCCGAGACGGGGAGCTGTTTTTT
NA,TRBV6-4,NA,TRBJ2-2,CASSAYGGTASGELFF,TGTGCCAGCAGTGCTTACGGGGGAACGGCTTCCGGGGAGCTGTTTTTT
NA,TRBV30,NA,TRBJ1-5,CAWSVSGMNQPQHF,TGTGCCTGGAGTGTCTCAGGAATGAATCAGCCCCAGCATTTT
TRBD1,TRBV7-9,NA,TRBJ2-4,CASSLEYRGRVKNIQYF,TGTGCCAGCAGCTTAGAATACAGGGGTAGAGTCAAAAACATTCAGTACTTC
NA,TRBV4-3,NA,TRBJ1-1,CASSQDPRDTEAFF,TGCGCCAGCAGCCAAGATCCCCGGGACACTGAAGCTTTCTTT
NA,TRBV19,NA,TRBJ1-2,CASSFRQIYYGYTF,TGTGCCAGTAGTTTTAGACAGATTTACTATGGCTACACCTTC
NA,TRBV27,NA,TRBJ2-2,CASSFYYTNTGELFF,TGTGCCAGCAGTTTTTACTACACGAACACCGGGGAGCTGTTTTTT
NA,TRBV19,NA,TRBJ2-3,CASSPNRDRGTDTQYF,TGTGCCAGTAGTCCAAACAGGGATCGCGGCACAGATACGCAGTATTTT
NA,TRBV21-1,NA,TRBJ2-7,CASSIPGRPGQDDEQYF,TGTGCCAGCAGCATCCCAGGTCGACCGGGACAGGATGACGAGCAGTACTTC
NA,TRBV9,NA,TRBJ1-5,CASSVRLTDQPQHF,TGTGCCAGCAGCGTACGTCTTACTGATCAGCCCCAGCATTTT
NA,TRBV2,NA,TRBJ1-4,CASSVGANEKLFF,TGTGCCAGCAGTGTGGGCGCGAATGAAAAACTGTTTTTT
NA,TRBV7-3,NA,TRBJ2-7,CASSDRETGRNEQYF,TGTGCCAGCAGCGACCGAGAGACAGGGAGGAACGAGCAGTACTTC
NA,TRBV19,NA,TRBJ2-3,CASSIDRSGLTDTQYF,TGTGCCAGTAGTATAGATCGAAGCGGACTCACAGATACGCAGTATTTT
NA,TRBV11-3,NA,TRBJ2-1,CASSQGTIYNEQFF,TGTGCCAGCAGTCAGGGCACTATATACAATGAGCAGTTCTTC
NA,TRBV25-1,NA,TRBJ1-1,CASSRQTNTEAFF,TGTGCCAGCAGTCGACAGACGAACACTGAAGCTTTCTTT
NA,TRBV19,NA,TRBJ2-6,CASSIFQASGANVLTF,TGTGCCAGTAGTATATTCCAGGCCTCTGGGGCCAACGTCCTGACTTTC
TRBD1,TRBV5-1,NA,TRBJ1-2,CASSLVDDRDGYTF,TGCGCCAGCAGCTTGGTCGACGACAGGGACGGCTACACCTTC
NA,TRBV21-1,NA,TRBJ1-1,CAVTGWNTEAFF,TGTGCCGTCACAGGGTGGAACACTGAAGCTTTCTTT
NA,TRBV9,NA,TRBJ2-7,CASSVTSSTRSYEQYF,TGTGCCAGCAGCGTAACTAGTAGCACTCGATCCTACGAGCAGTACTTC
TRBD1,TRBV29-1,NA,TRBJ1-1,CSVETGRRTEAFF,TGCAGCGTTGAGACAGGGAGGAGGACTGAAGCTTTCTTT
TRBD1,TRBV6-1,once,TRBJ2-3,CASHGTGYTDTQYF,TGTGCCAGCCACGGGACAGGGTATACAGATACGCAGTATTTT
TRBD1,TRBV30,NA,TRBJ2-7,CAWKTTAGGPYEQYF,TGTGCCTGGAAAACCACGGCAGGGGGCCCCTACGAGCAGTACTTC
NA,TRBV5-4,NA,TRBJ2-7,CASSLTSWGTYEQYF,TGTGCCAGCAGCTTGACTAGTTGGGGAACCTACGAGCAGTACTTC
TRBD2,TRBV27,once,TRBJ2-2,CASSLNSGSAGELFF,TGTGCCAGCAGTTTGAACAGCGGGAGCGCCGGGGAGCTGTTTTTT
NA,TRBV7-7,NA,TRBJ2-1,CASSLDYVSDNEQFF,TGTGCTAGCAGCTTAGATTACGTCAGTGACAATGAGCAGTTCTTC
NA,TRBV20-1,NA,TRBJ1-1,CSANLYTEAFF,TGCAGTGCTAACCTATACACTGAAGCTTTCTTT
NA,TRBV7-6,once,TRBJ2-3,CASSKSGGTDTQYF,TGTGCCAGCAGCAAAAGCGGAGGCACAGATACGCAGTATTTT
TRBD1,TRBV30,NA,TRBJ1-3,CASGQGEVVGNTIYF,TGTGCCTCGGGACAGGGGGAAGTCGTTGGAAACACCATATATTTT
TRBD2,TRBV28,NA,TRBJ2-2,CASSLRSSGGWYIGELFF,TGTGCCAGCAGTTTAAGGTCCTCGGGAGGGTGGTATATCGGGGAGCTGTTTTTT
TRBD1,TRBV9,NA,TRBJ2-1,CASSVQGAYNEQFF,TGTGCCAGCAGCGTTCAGGGGGCCTACAATGAGCAGTTCTTC